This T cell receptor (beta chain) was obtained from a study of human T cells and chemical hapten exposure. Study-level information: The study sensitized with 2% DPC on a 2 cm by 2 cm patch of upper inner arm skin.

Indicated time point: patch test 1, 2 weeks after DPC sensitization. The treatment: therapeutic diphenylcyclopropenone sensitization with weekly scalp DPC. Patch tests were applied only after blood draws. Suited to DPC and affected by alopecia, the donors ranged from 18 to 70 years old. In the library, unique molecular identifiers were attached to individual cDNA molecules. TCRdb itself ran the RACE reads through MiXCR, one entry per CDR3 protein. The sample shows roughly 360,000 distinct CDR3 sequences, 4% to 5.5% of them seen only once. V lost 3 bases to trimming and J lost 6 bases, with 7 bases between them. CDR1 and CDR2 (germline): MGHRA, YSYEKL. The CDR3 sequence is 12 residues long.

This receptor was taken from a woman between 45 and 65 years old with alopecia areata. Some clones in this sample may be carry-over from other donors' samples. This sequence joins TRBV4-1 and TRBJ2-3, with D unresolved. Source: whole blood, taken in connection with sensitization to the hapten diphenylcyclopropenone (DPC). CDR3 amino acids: CASSQGFDTQYF. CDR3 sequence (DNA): TGCGCCAGCAGCCAGGGGTTTGATACGCAGTATTTT.